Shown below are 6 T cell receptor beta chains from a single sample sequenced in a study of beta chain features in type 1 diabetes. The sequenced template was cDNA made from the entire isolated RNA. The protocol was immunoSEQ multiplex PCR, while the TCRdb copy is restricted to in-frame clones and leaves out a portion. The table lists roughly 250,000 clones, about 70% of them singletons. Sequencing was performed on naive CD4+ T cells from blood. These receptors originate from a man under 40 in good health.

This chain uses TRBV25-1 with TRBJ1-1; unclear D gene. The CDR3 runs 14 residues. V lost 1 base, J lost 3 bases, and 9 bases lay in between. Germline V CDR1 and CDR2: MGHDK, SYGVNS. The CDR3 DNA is TGTGCCAGCAGTGAATTAACCCCCTACACTGAAGCTTTCTTT. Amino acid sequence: CASSELTPYTEAFF.

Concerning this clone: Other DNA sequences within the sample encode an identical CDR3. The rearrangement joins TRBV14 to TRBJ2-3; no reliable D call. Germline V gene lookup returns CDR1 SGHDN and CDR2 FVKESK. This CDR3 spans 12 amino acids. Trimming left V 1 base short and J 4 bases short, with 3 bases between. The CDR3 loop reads CASSQVPDTQYF. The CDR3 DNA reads TGTGCCAGCAGCCAAGTCCCAGATACGCAGTATTTT. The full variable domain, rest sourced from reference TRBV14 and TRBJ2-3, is EAGVTQFPSHSVIEKGQTVTLRCDPISGHDNLYWYRRVMGKEIKFLLHFVKESKQDESGMPNNRFLAERTGGTYSTLKVQPAELEDSGVYFCASSQVPDTQYFGPGTRLTVL.

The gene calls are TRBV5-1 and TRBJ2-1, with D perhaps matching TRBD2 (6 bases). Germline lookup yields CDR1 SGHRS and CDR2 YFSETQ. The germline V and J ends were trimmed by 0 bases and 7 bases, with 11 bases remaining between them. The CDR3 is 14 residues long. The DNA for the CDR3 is TGCGCCAGCAGCTTGGGCGGGGCGCGGAATGAGCAGTTCTTC. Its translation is CASSLGGARNEQFF.

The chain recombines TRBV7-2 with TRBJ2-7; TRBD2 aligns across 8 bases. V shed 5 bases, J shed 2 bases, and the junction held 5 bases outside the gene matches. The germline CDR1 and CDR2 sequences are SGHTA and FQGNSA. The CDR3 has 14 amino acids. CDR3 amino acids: CASSVGGRTYEQYF. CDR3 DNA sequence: TGTGCCAGCAGCGTTGGCGGGAGGACCTACGAGCAGTACTTC. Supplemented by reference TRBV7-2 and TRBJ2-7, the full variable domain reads GAGVSQSPSNKVTEKGKDVELRCDPISGHTALYWYRQSLGQGLEFLIYFQGNSAPDKSGLPSDRFSAERTGGSVSTLTIQRTQQEDSAVYLCASSVGGRTYEQYFGPGTRLTVT.

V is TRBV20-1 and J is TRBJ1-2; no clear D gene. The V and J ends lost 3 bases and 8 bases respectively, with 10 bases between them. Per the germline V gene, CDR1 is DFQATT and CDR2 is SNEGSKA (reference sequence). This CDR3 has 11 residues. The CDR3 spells CSASRVGGYTF. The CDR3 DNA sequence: TGCAGTGCTAGTAGGGTAGGGGGCTACACCTTC.

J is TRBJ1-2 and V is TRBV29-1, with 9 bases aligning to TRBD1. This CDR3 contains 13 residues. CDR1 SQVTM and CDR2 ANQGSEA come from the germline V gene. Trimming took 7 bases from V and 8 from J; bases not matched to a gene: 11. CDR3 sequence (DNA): TGCAGCGCCACGACTAGGACAGGGGAAGGCTACACCTTC. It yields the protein CSATTRTGEGYTF. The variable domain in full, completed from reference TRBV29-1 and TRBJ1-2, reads SAVISQKPSRDICQRGTSLTIQCQVDSQVTMMFWYRQQPGQSLTLIATANQGSEATYESGFVIDKFPISRPNLTFSTLTVSNMSPEDSSIYLCSATTRTGEGYTFGSGTRLTVV.